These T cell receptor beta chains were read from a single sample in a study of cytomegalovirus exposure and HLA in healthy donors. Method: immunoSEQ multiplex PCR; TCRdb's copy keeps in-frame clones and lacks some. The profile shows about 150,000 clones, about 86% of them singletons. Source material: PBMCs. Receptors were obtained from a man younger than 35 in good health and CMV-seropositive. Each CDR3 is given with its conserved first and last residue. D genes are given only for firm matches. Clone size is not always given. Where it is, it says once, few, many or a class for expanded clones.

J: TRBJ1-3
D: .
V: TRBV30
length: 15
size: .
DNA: TGTGCCTGGAGTGTCGGGCTTCCTGGGAGGGCCACCATATATTTT
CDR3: CAWSVGLPGRATIYF

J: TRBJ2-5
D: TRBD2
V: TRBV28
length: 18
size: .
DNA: TGTGCCAGCAGTGCAGGGTTACTAGCGGGGGGGCCAGGAGAGACCCAGTACTTC
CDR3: CASSAGLLAGGPGETQYF

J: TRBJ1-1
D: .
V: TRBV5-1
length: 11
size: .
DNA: TGCGCCAGCAGCTTGGGCGCTGAAGCTTTCTTT
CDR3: CASSLGAEAFF

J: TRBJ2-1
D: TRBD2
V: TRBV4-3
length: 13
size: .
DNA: TGCGCCAGCAGCCAAGATCTGGATAGCGGGTCGTTCTTC
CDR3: CASSQDLDSGSFF

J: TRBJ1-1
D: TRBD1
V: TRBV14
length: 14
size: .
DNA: TGTGCCAGCAGCCGACAGGGAAGGAACACTGAAGCTTTCTTT
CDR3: CASSRQGRNTEAFF

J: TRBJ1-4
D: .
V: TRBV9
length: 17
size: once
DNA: TGTGCCAGCAGCGTAAACGTGGGCGGGGGACATCTTGGGGAACTGTTTTTT
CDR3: CASSVNVGGGHLGELFF

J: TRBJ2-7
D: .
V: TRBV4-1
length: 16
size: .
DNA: TGCGCCAGCAGCCAAGGGGACACCATTCCCTCCTACGAGCAGTACTTC
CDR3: CASSQGDTIPSYEQYF

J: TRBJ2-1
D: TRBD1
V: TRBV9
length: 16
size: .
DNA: TGTGCCAGCACTGAAACCGGGACAGGGGTCTACAATGAGCAGTTCTTC
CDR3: CASTETGTGVYNEQFF

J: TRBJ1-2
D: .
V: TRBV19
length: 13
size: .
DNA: TGTGCCAGTAGTATCGGGAACAGCTATGGCTACACCTTC
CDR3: CASSIGNSYGYTF

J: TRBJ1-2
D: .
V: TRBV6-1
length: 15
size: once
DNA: TGTGCCAGCCGTACCCGGGATCCCGTCCCCTATGGCTACACCTTC
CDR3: CASRTRDPVPYGYTF